This T cell receptor (beta chain) is drawn from a study of blood T cell repertoires in COVID-19. Profiled with immunoSEQ multiplex PCR; TCRdb holds only in-frame clones, not every one. The sample yields tens of thousands of clones, 70% to 85% seen once. V was shortened by 0 bases and J by 6 bases, with 15 bases between the two germline ends. This CDR3 comprises 15 residues. Germline V gene sequence: CDR1 SGHTA, CDR2 FQGTGA. The V call is TRBV7-3, the J call TRBJ2-7; the D is unclear. Sequenced input: peripheral blood. The TCR originated in a woman aged 60-70 years in a cohort sampled during active or convalescent COVID-19. CDR3 sequence (DNA): TGTGCCAGCAGCTTAACCCCTGCCTCAGTTGGCGAGCAGTACTTC. This sequence encodes CASSLTPASVGEQYF.